The 15 T cell receptor beta chains in this list originate from one sample, sequenced in a study of molecular identifiers for immune sequencing clone quantification (dated by TCRdb to 2017 to 2018). Library preparation was by PCR. These reads were obtained on a NextSeq 500. TCRdb reworked the public reads: Q25 trimming with fastp, MiXCR clone assembly, productive beta chains retained. One record per CDR3 amino acid sequence lists the most common genes and DNA. The sample yields 85,000 to 100,000 distinct CDR3 sequences; 20% to 25% were counted once. The top ten clones comprise around 0.92% of the sample. Material: naive CD8+ T cells from blood, with Jurkat cell RNA spiked in. The cell subset or site label, read with the paper, signifies: FACS-sorted CD8+CD4-CCR7+CD45RA+ naive T cells. The receptors originated from a human donor in good health. Some libraries in this study had Jurkat cell RNA spiked in.

Points on this clonotype: This may come from a read error, since a much larger clone is one base off. The chain combines TRBV4-1 with TRBJ2-7; either TRBD1 or TRBD2 may supply D (6 bases each). The CDR3 is 14 residues long. CDR1 MGHRA and CDR2 YSYEKL come from the germline V gene. The CDR3 sequence is CASSHTGRTYAQYF. For the CDR3, the DNA is TGCGCCAGCAGCCATACAGGGAGGACCTACGCGCAGTACTTC.

Note on this clonotype: One junction end disagrees with the germline gene, perhaps due to a read error. The V and J genes are TRBV4-2 and TRBJ2-7, with 9 bases identical to TRBD2. Germline CDR1 LGHNA, CDR2 YNFKEQ. This CDR3 has 15 residues. The CDR3 DNA is TGTGCCGGCAGCCAAGAAGGTGGCGGGAGGGCCGAGCAGTACTTC. Amino acid sequence: CAGSQEGGGRAEQYF.

This chain uses TRBV27 with TRBJ2-1, with 9 bases identical to TRBD2. The CDR3 spans 15 residues. Trimming removed 4 bases from V and 6 bases from J; junction bases left unmatched: 7. Germline V gene lookup returns CDR1 MNHEY and CDR2 SMNVEV (reference sequence). In DNA, the CDR3 is TGTGCCAGCAGTTACCTAGCGGGATTATCCAATGAGCAGTTCTTC. It translates to CASSYLAGLSNEQFF.

This clonotype was seen many times. The chain is built from TRBV7-8 and TRBJ2-6; D is uncertain. Between the trimmed V and J ends, which lost 1 base and 3 bases, there was a span of 10 bases. Germline-derived CDR1 and CDR2 are SGHVS and FQNEAQ. The CDR3 covers 16 residues. The CDR3 nucleotides read TGTGCCAGCAGCTTAGAGGCAGGAAGTGGGGCCAACGTCCTGACTTTC. This gives the protein CASSLEAGSGANVLTF. Complete variable domain (other parts from reference TRBV7-8 and TRBJ2-6): GAGVSQSPRYKVAKRGQDVALRCDPISGHVSLFWYQQALGQGPEFLTYFQNEAQLDKSGLPSDRFFAERPEGSVSTLKIQRTQQEDSAVYLCASSLEAGSGANVLTFGAGSRLTVL.

This clonotype showed up just a few times. CDR3 nucleotide sequence: TGCAGCGTTTCCTCCCTCACAGACATATTTTACTACAATGAGCAGTTCTTC. Translating it yields CSVSSLTDIFYYNEQFF. The chain recombines TRBV29-1 with TRBJ2-1; no clear D gene. The CDR3 is 17 residues long. The V gene lost 5 bases and the J gene lost 3 bases, with 23 bases spanning the gap. The germline V gene has CDR1 SQVTM and CDR2 ANQGSEA.

This clonotype was observed many times. The chain carries TRBV11-2 and TRBJ2-1; 8 positions agree with TRBD2. The CDR3 runs 17 residues. The V gene's germline CDR1 is SGHAT and CDR2 FQNNGV. V was clipped by 5 bases and J by 0 bases; unmatched bases: 9. CDR3 residues: CASSAIAGTSSYNEQFF. The CDR3 DNA follows: TGTGCCAGCAGCGCGATAGCGGGGACCAGCTCCTACAATGAGCAGTTCTTC.

This clonotype has ten or more counts. The CDR3 loop reads CATRGGTSTDTQYF. DNA of the CDR3: TGTGCCACAAGAGGTGGGACTAGCACAGATACGCAGTATTTT. The chain combines TRBV19 with TRBJ2-3, with TRBD2 as a possible D gene (6 bases). The CDR3 consists of 14 residues. V lost 10 bases and J 0 bases, leaving 14 bases between the germline ends. Per germline, CDR1 LNHDA and CDR2 SQIVND (reference sequence).

As concerns this clonotype: Possible read error: a much larger clone is one base away. The V and J genes are TRBV30 and TRBJ2-5, with a weak D call TRBD1 (5 bases). This CDR3 region has 14 residues. Germline CDR1 is GTSNPN and CDR2 is SVGIG (reference sequence). Trimming stripped 0 bases from V and 3 bases from J, with 11 bases between. Here the CDR3 reads CAWSVQASEETQYF. The CDR3 nucleotides read TGTGCCTGGAGTGTACAGGCCAGTGAAGAGACCCAGTACTTC. The full variable domain, completed using reference TRBV30 and TRBJ2-5, is SQTIHQWPATLVQPVGSPLSLECTVEGTSNPNLYWYRQAAGRGLQLLFYSVGIGQISSEVPQNLSASRPQDRQFILSSKKLLLSDSGFYLCAWSVQASEETQYFGPGTRLLVL.

This clonotype was seen repeatedly, ten times or more. V is TRBV19 and J is TRBJ1-1; D uncertain. Trimming removed 7 bases from V and 7 bases from J, with 13 bases in between. The CDR3 runs 12 residues. Germline V lookup: CDR1 LNHDA, CDR2 SQIVND (reference sequence). CDR3 protein: CASKGRTIEAFF. As DNA, the CDR3 is TGTGCCAGTAAAGGGAGGACTATTGAAGCTTTCTTT.

The chain uses TRBV27 and TRBJ2-2; no definite D call. Trimming pared 4 bases from V and 6 bases from J, leaving 9 bases between. The CDR3 consists of 13 residues. The germline CDR1 and CDR2 sequences are MNHEY and SMNVEV (reference sequence). The CDR3 region is CASSWSSPGELFF. Written as DNA, the CDR3 is TGTGCCAGCAGTTGGTCATCCCCCGGGGAGCTGTTTTTT.

There are many counts of this clonotype. The chain employs TRBV7-6 and TRBJ1-4, with unresolved D. Looked up from germline, CDR1 is SGHVS and CDR2 is FNYEAQ. V was shortened by 1 base and J by 5 bases, with 11 bases between the two germline ends. The CDR3 loop spans 15 amino acids. The CDR3 spells CASSLGTEPNEKLFF. The CDR3 DNA follows: TGTGCCAGCAGCTTAGGAACGGAGCCAAATGAAAAACTGTTTTTT.

As to this clonotype: Being one base from a much bigger clone, this may be a read error. The V call is TRBV12-3 or TRBV12-4, the J call TRBJ2-7; tentatively, D is TRBD1 (6 bases). The CDR3 consists of 14 residues. V lost 3 bases to trimming and J lost 6 bases, with 15 bases between them. CDR3 loop: CASSFGRGTFEQYF. The CDR3 coding sequence is TGTGCCAGCAGTTTCGGCAGGGGAACCTTCGAGCAGTACTTC.

The sample holds many counts of this clonotype. The chain uses TRBV11-2 and TRBJ2-3, with D hard to call. V gave up 5 bases and J gave up 2 bases, with 11 bases separating them. CDR1 is SGHAT and CDR2 is FQNNGV in the germline V gene. The CDR3 runs to 14 residues. The CDR3 protein is CASSLDGYTDTQYF. CDR3 DNA: TGTGCCAGCAGCCTGGACGGATACACAGATACGCAGTATTTT.

The V and J genes are TRBV7-6 and TRBJ2-1; weak D call: TRBD1 (5 bases). There are 13 residues in the CDR3. The ends were cut back, 6 bases at V and 5 bases at J, with 11 bases in the middle. Per the germline V gene, CDR1 is SGHVS and CDR2 is FNYEAQ. CDR3 region: CASRAEGDNEQFF. The CDR3 nucleotides are TGTGCCAGCAGGGCTGAAGGGGACAATGAGCAGTTCTTC.

This clonotype was found many times. The chain combines TRBV6-5 with TRBJ1-5; D might be TRBD1 (6 bases). V shed 6 bases and J shed 1 base, with 13 bases lying between them. The CDR3 covers 15 residues. Per germline, CDR1 MNHEY and CDR2 SVGAGI. This CDR3 is CASRNRAGSNQPQHF. The CDR3 bases are TGTGCCAGCAGGAACAGGGCCGGGAGCAATCAGCCCCAGCATTTT.